This is a list of T cell receptor beta chains from one sample in a study of cytomegalovirus exposure and HLA in healthy donors. Assay used: immunoSEQ multiplex PCR; TCRdb lists only in-frame clones, some missing. This table holds some 62,000 clones, around 87% found once. Input material: PBMCs. These receptors were collected from a man aged 18 to 35 in good health and CMV-seronegative. Both conserved end residues are part of each CDR3. The D gene is left open where the match is weak. Expanded clones get a size class; other rows say once, few or many, or leave the size out.

D | J | length | size | V | CDR3 | DNA
- | TRBJ2-1 | 13 | - | TRBV10-3 | CAISESYGNEQFF | TGTGCCATCAGTGAGTCGTACGGCAATGAGCAGTTCTTC
TRBD1 | TRBJ2-1 | 15 | - | TRBV5-4 | CASSRGQGAFDEQFF | TGTGCCAGCAGTCGTGGACAGGGGGCTTTTGATGAGCAGTTCTTC
- | TRBJ2-3 | 15 | - | TRBV4-1 | CASSQERGSTDTQYF | TGCGCCAGCAGCCAAGAACGGGGAAGCACAGATACGCAGTATTTT
- | TRBJ2-7 | 10 | - | TRBV29-1 | CSASDTSQSF | TGCAGCGCTAGCGACACTTCGCAGTCCTTC
- | TRBJ2-7 | 14 | - | TRBV2 | CASSPMRLSYEQYF | TGTGCCAGCAGTCCTATGCGATTATCCTACGAGCAGTACTTC
- | TRBJ2-7 | 15 | - | TRBV6-5 | CASSYSADTYYEQYF | TGTGCCAGCAGTTACTCGGCCGACACCTACTACGAGCAGTACTTC
TRBD1 | TRBJ2-7 | 15 | - | TRBV29-1 | CSVAGVRDRVYEQYF | TGCAGCGTTGCCGGAGTCAGGGACAGAGTCTACGAGCAGTACTTC
- | TRBJ2-7 | 11 | - | TRBV29-1 | CSGRQSYEQYF | TGCAGCGGGAGACAGAGTTACGAGCAGTACTTC
- | TRBJ2-5 | 17 | - | TRBV4-1 | CASSLRGGLAPQETQYF | TGCGCCAGCAGCCTTAGAGGCGGCCTCGCCCCGCAAGAGACCCAGTACTTC
- | TRBJ2-7 | 15 | once | TRBV5-6 | CASSPERQGKNEQYF | TGTGCCAGCAGCCCGGAGCGGCAGGGGAAAAACGAGCAGTACTTC
- | TRBJ2-1 | 14 | - | TRBV28 | CASSDGRTWNEQFF | TGTGCCAGCAGCGACGGGCGGACTTGGAATGAGCAGTTCTTC
- | TRBJ1-6 | 13 | - | TRBV6-5 | CASSQTRSSPLHF | TGTGCCAGCAGTCAGACAAGATCTTCACCCCTCCACTTT
- | TRBJ2-5 | 13 | - | TRBV19 | CASSMVGGETQYF | TGTGCCAGTAGTATGGTCGGCGGCGAGACCCAGTACTTC
- | TRBJ2-5 | 14 | - | TRBV28 | CASSYRQAQETQYF | TGTGCCAGCAGTTACCGACAGGCCCAAGAGACCCAGTACTTC
- | TRBJ2-3 | 14 | - | TRBV10-3 | CAISRGQNTDTQYF | TGTGCCATCTCCCGCGGTCAAAACACAGATACGCAGTATTTT
- | TRBJ1-1 | 12 | - | TRBV7-9 | CASSPPGTEAFF | TGTGCCAGCAGCCCGCCGGGTACTGAAGCTTTCTTT
TRBD1 | TRBJ1-2 | 14 | - | TRBV28 | CASRPRDRGYGYTF | TGTGCCAGCAGGCCCCGGGACAGGGGCTATGGCTACACCTTC
- | TRBJ2-2 | 16 | few | TRBV5-6 | CASSLDGSRDTGELFF | TGTGCCAGCAGCTTGGATGGGTCCCGGGACACCGGGGAGCTGTTTTTT
TRBD2 | TRBJ2-3 | 16 | - | TRBV6-6 | CASRPPIAGGKDTQYF | TGTGCCAGCAGACCCCCAATAGCGGGGGGGAAGGATACGCAGTATTTT
TRBD1 | TRBJ1-2 | 13 | - | TRBV13 | CASSTGTAYGYTF | TGTGCCAGCAGTACAGGGACAGCTTATGGCTACACCTTC
- | TRBJ1-1 | 15 | - | TRBV10-1 | CASSETGDWNTEAFF | TGCGCCAGCAGTGAGACCGGAGACTGGAACACTGAAGCTTTCTTT
TRBD1 | TRBJ1-6 | 13 | - | TRBV30 | CAWRGQGSSPLHF | TGTGCCTGGAGGGGACAGGGGAGCTCACCCCTCCACTTT
TRBD1 | TRBJ2-7 | 11 | - | TRBV10-2 | CASGDRVAQYF | TGCGCCAGCGGGGACAGGGTCGCTCAGTACTTC
TRBD1 | TRBJ2-7 | 13 | - | TRBV11-2 | CASSPGTAYEQYF | TGTGCCAGCAGCCCCGGGACAGCCTACGAGCAGTACTTC
- | TRBJ1-3 | 15 | once | TRBV4-1 | CASSLSGSSGNTIYF | TGCGCCAGCAGCCTTTCAGGCTCCTCTGGAAACACCATATATTTT
- | TRBJ1-1 | 13 | - | TRBV5-5 | CASRLGLNTEAFF | TGTGCCAGCAGGTTAGGACTAAACACTGAAGCTTTCTTT
- | TRBJ2-5 | 17 | - | TRBV5-8 | CASSLDRHRMYQETQYF | TGTGCCAGCAGCCTGGACAGACATCGAATGTACCAAGAGACCCAGTACTTC
TRBD1 | TRBJ2-7 | 17 | once | TRBV29-1 | CSVEGGVADRLGYEQYF | TGCAGCGTTGAGGGTGGGGTGGCGGACAGGCTAGGGTACGAGCAGTACTTC
TRBD1 | TRBJ2-1 | 15 | - | TRBV4-1 | CASKRQGADYNEQFF | TGCGCCAGCAAAAGACAGGGGGCGGATTACAATGAGCAGTTCTTC
- | TRBJ2-1 | 13 | - | TRBV2 | CASSRVGGNEQFF | TGTGCCAGCAGTCGGGTGGGAGGCAATGAGCAGTTCTTC
TRBD2 | TRBJ2-5 | 16 | - | TRBV6-5 | CASSLGSGGAQETQYF | TGTGCCAGCAGTTTGGGTAGCGGGGGGGCACAAGAGACCCAGTACTTC
TRBD2 | TRBJ2-7 | 15 | once | TRBV30 | CAWKHALAGDYEQYF | TGTGCCTGGAAGCACGCTCTAGCGGGGGACTACGAGCAGTACTTC
TRBD1 | TRBJ2-7 | 15 | - | TRBV11-2 | CASSSDRDIPYEQYF | TGTGCCAGCAGTAGCGACAGGGACATCCCCTACGAGCAGTACTTC
- | TRBJ2-3 | 14 | - | TRBV2 | CASSEGPSTDTQYF | TGTGCCAGCAGTGAAGGGCCTAGCACAGATACGCAGTATTTT
TRBD1 | TRBJ2-7 | 12 | - | TRBV30 | CAGNRGAYEQYF | TGTGCCGGCAACAGGGGTGCGTACGAGCAGTACTTC
- | TRBJ2-7 | 17 | - | TRBV23-1 | CASSPYTSQGRSYEQYF | TGCGCCAGCAGTCCGTACACAAGCCAGGGAAGATCCTACGAGCAGTACTTC
- | TRBJ1-1 | 13 | - | TRBV7-8 | CATRVGRGTEAFF | TGTGCTACGCGGGTGGGCAGGGGCACTGAAGCTTTCTTT
- | TRBJ2-5 | 21 | - | TRBV28 | CASTKLEGQGFAGGSQETQYF | TGTGCCAGCACCAAATTAGAGGGACAGGGGTTTGCGGGGGGGTCCCAAGAGACCCAGTACTTC
- | TRBJ2-6 | 15 | - | TRBV5-1 | CASTPGGSGANVLTF | TGCGCCAGCACTCCTGGCGGGTCTGGGGCCAACGTCCTGACTTTC
- | TRBJ1-2 | 14 | - | TRBV6-1 | CASSERDRIYGYTF | TGTGCCAGCAGTGAACGAGACAGAATCTATGGCTACACCTTC
- | TRBJ1-1 | 14 | once | TRBV18 | CASSQTQGNTEAFF | TGTGCCAGCTCGCAGACACAGGGGAACACTGAAGCTTTCTTT
TRBD1 | TRBJ1-5 | 16 | - | TRBV18 | CASSPTTGVNNQPQHF | TGTGCCAGCTCACCTACAACAGGGGTGAACAATCAGCCCCAGCATTTT
- | TRBJ2-7 | 14 | - | TRBV5-1 | CASSPIQGDYEQYF | TGCGCCAGCAGCCCCATACAGGGAGACTACGAGCAGTACTTC
- | TRBJ1-2 | 12 | - | TRBV19 | CASSELAYGYTF | TGTGCCAGTAGTGAATTGGCTTATGGCTACACCTTC
TRBD1 | TRBJ1-1 | 16 | - | TRBV7-8 | CASSFPSVSTGGEAFF | TGTGCCAGCAGCTTCCCCAGCGTGAGTACAGGGGGCGAAGCTTTCTTT
TRBD2 | TRBJ2-1 | 16 | few | TRBV7-8 | CASSLVVAGGGNEQFF | TGTGCCAGCAGCTTAGTTGTAGCGGGGGGTGGAAATGAGCAGTTCTTC
- | TRBJ1-6 | 14 | once | TRBV27 | CASSSQVFNSPLHF | TGTGCCAGCAGTTCACAGGTTTTTAATTCACCCCTCCACTTT
- | TRBJ1-2 | 11 | once | TRBV29-1 | CSVEAGDGYTF | TGCAGCGTTGAAGCGGGGGATGGCTACACCTTC
TRBD2 | TRBJ2-1 | 15 | - | TRBV19 | CASSIAIAGDNEQFF | TGTGCCAGTAGTATAGCAATAGCGGGGGACAATGAGCAGTTCTTC
TRBD2 | TRBJ2-1 | 12 | - | TRBV7-3 | CASSSRGGEQFF | TGTGCCAGCAGCTCCCGGGGGGGGGAGCAGTTCTTC